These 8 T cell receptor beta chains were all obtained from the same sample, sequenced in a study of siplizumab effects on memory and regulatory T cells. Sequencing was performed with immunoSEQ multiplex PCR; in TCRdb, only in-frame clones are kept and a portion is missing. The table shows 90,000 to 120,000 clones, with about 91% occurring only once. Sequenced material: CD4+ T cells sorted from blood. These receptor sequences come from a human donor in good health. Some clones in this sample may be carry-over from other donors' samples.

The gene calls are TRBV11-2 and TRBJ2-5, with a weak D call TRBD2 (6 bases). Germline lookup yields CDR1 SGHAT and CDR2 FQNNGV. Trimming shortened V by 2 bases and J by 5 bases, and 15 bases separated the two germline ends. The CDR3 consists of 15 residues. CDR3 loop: CASSLRGSGIETQYF. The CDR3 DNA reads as TGTGCCAGCAGCTTACGGGGGAGTGGGATTGAGACCCAGTACTTC. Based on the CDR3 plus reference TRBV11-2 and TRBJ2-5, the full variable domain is EAGVAQSPRYKIIEKRQSVAFWCNPISGHATLYWYQQILGQGPKLLIQFQNNGVVDDSQLPKDRFSAERLKGVDSTLKIQPAKLEDSAVYLCASSLRGSGIETQYFGPGTRLLVL.

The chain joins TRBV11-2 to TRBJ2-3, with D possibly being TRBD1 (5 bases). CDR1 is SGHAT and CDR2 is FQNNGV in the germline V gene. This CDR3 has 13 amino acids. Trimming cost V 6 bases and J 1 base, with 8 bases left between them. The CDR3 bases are TGTGCCAGCAGGGGGCTTGGCACAGATACGCAGTATTTT. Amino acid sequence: CASRGLGTDTQYF.

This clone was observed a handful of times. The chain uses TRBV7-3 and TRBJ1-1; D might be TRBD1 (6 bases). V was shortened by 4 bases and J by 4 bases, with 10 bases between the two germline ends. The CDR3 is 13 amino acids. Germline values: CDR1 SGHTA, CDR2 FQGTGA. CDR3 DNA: TGTGCCAGCAGCTCGGACAGCTCCACTGAAGCTTTCTTT. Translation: CASSSDSSTEAFF.

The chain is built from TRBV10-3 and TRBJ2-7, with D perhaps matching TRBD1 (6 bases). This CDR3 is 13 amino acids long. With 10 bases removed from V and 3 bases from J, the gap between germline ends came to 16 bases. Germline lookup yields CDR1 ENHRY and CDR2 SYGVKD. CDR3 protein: CATAHGGSYEQYF. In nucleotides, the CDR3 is TGTGCCACAGCCCATGGGGGCAGCTACGAGCAGTACTTC.

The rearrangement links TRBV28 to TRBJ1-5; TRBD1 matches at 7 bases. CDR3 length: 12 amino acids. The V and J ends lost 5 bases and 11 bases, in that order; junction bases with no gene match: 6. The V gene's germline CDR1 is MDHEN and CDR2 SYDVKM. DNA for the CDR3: TGTGCCAGCAGTGACAGGGTAAGAACCCAGCATTTT. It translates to CASSDRVRTQHF.

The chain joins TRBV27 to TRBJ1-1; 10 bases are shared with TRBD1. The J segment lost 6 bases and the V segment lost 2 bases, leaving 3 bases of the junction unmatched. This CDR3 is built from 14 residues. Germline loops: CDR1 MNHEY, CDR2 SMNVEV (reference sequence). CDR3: CASSLRQGAAEAFF. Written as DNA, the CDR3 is TGTGCCAGCAGTTTAAGACAGGGGGCGGCTGAAGCTTTCTTT.

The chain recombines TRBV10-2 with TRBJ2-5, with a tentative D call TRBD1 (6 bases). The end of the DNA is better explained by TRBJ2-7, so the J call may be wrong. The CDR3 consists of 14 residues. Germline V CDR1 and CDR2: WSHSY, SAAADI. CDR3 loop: CASSPRGARNEQYF. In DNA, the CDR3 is TGCGCCAGCAGTCCCAGGGGAGCGCGGAACGAGCAGTACTTC.

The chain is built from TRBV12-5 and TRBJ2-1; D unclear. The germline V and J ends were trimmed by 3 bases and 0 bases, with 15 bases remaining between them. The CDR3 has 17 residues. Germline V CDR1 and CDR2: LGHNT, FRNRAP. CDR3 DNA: TGTGCTAGTGGTTTTACAGTCCCATACACCTCCTACAATGAGCAGTTCTTC. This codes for CASGFTVPYTSYNEQFF.